These 23 T cell receptor beta chains were sequenced from one sample in a study of T cell repertoires in cytomegalovirus infection. Each CDR3 protein is one row after TCRdb ran MiXCR on the reads. The table includes around 180,000 distinct CDR3 sequences, roughly 27% detected once. The sample consisted of PBMCs. These receptors were collected from a human donor in good health (CMV status not recorded). Some clones in this sample may be carry-over from other donors' samples.

This rearrangement joins TRBV12-3 or TRBV12-4 to TRBJ1-3; D gene unclear. Trimming pared 6 bases from V and 3 bases from J, leaving 9 bases between. The CDR3 is 13 residues long. Written as DNA, the CDR3 is TGTGCCAGCAGCACGGATCTTGGAAACACCATATATTTT. Translated, it gives CASSTDLGNTIYF.

Note on this clonotype: This CDR3 fails to terminate in the conserved phenylalanine or tryptophan, so it likely reflects a read error. The chain links TRBV7-6 to TRBJ2-7; D ambiguous. The CDR3 spans 15 residues. The V end was cut by 0 bases, the J end by 5 bases, with 14 bases between. Germline V gives CDR1 SGHVS, CDR2 FNYEAQ. The CDR3 reads CASSLAEVSFHEQYS. The CDR3 nucleotides read TGTGCCAGCAGCTTAGCCGAGGTTTCTTTCCACGAGCAGTACTCC.

The chain is built from TRBV28 and TRBJ1-2; 7 bases map to TRBD1. Trimming cost V 5 bases and J 7 bases; bases outside gene matches: 13. The germline V gene has CDR1 MDHEN and CDR2 SYDVKM. CDR3 length: 15 amino acids. The CDR3 sequence: CASSRADREGSGYTF. As DNA, the CDR3 is TGTGCCAGCAGTCGGGCTGACAGGGAAGGTAGTGGCTACACCTTC.

CDR3 residues: CASSSADKPNTEAFF. CDR3 coding DNA: TGTGCCAGCAGTTCCGCGGACAAGCCGAACACTGAAGCTTTCTTT. The gene calls are TRBV6-2 or TRBV6-3 and TRBJ1-1; D might be TRBD1 (5 bases). Germline assignment: CDR1 MNHEY and CDR2 SVGEGT. V lost 4 bases, J lost 1 base, and 13 bases lay in between. This CDR3 is built from 15 residues.

The chain employs TRBV3-1 and TRBJ2-7; 9 bases map to TRBD1. The J segment lost 3 bases and the V segment lost 3 bases, leaving 6 bases of the junction unmatched. This CDR3 is 15 amino acids long. CDR1 and CDR2 from the germline V gene are LGHDT and YNNKEL (reference sequence). CDR3 residues: CASSQKTGGVYEQYF. CDR3 in DNA: TGTGCCAGCAGCCAGAAGACAGGGGGGGTCTACGAGCAGTACTTC.

This clonotype was counted only a few times. The chain has TRBV5-5 and TRBJ1-3, with D unresolved. The germline V and J ends were trimmed by 0 bases and 0 bases, with 4 bases remaining between them. Germline V gene sequence: CDR1 SGHKS, CDR2 YYEKEE (reference sequence). This CDR3 is built from 14 residues. The CDR3 bases are TGTGCCAGCAGCTTGGATAGCTCTGGAAACACCATATATTTT. The encoded protein is CASSLDSSGNTIYF.

This clonotype was picked up many times. The V and J genes are TRBV7-2 and TRBJ1-2; possibly TRBD1 for D (6 bases). The V gene's germline CDR1 is SGHTA and CDR2 FQGNSA. The CDR3 covers 14 residues. V lost 2 bases to trimming and J lost 5 bases, with 12 bases between them. The CDR3 DNA reads TGTGCCAGCAGCTTAACGGACAGATTATATGGCTACACCTTC. It translates to CASSLTDRLYGYTF.

The V call is TRBV6-2 or TRBV6-3, the J call TRBJ2-7; 7 bases are shared with TRBD1. The CDR3 runs to 12 residues. Unmatched junction bases numbered 6, after V lost 7 bases and J lost 6 bases. Germline V gene data show CDR1 as MNHEY and CDR2 as SVGEGT. CDR3 nucleotide sequence: TGTGCCAGCAACAGGGGTGGTCCCGAGCAGTACTTC. Its translation is CASNRGGPEQYF.

This clonotype has ten or more counts. The chain carries TRBV7-2 and TRBJ2-5; weak D call: TRBD2 (6 bases). The V gene lost 2 bases and the J gene lost 2 bases, with 9 bases spanning the gap. The CDR3 extends over 14 amino acids. Per the germline V gene, CDR1 is SGHTA and CDR2 is FQGNSA. In nucleotides, the CDR3 is TGTGCCAGCAGCTTAACTAGCTATCAAGAGACCCAGTACTTC. This encodes CASSLTSYQETQYF. Drawing the rest from reference TRBV7-2 and TRBJ2-5, the complete variable domain is GAGVSQSPSNKVTEKGKDVELRCDPISGHTALYWYRQSLGQGLEFLIYFQGNSAPDKSGLPSDRFSAERTGGSVSTLTIQRTQQEDSAVYLCASSLTSYQETQYFGPGTRLLVL.

A word on this clonotype: A much bigger clone sits one base away, suggesting this may be a read error. CDR3 residues: CASSPEGQETQYF. In nucleotides, the CDR3 is TGTGCCAGCAGCCCGGAGGGTCAAGAGACCCAGTACTTC. This chain joins TRBV7-8 and TRBJ2-5, with TRBD2 as a possible D gene (6 bases). The germline V gene has CDR1 SGHVS and CDR2 FQNEAQ. The CDR3 sequence is 13 residues long. Trimming took off 5 bases at V and 2 bases at J, with 9 bases between the two ends.

This chain connects TRBV5-1 to TRBJ1-6; no definite D call. The CDR3 sequence is 14 residues long. Germline V gene sequence: CDR1 SGHRS, CDR2 YFSETQ. The V gene lost 0 bases and the J gene lost 7 bases, with 8 bases spanning the gap. The CDR3 DNA sequence: TGCGCCAGCAGCTTGGACCTACAGAATTCACCCCTCCACTTT. Encoded protein: CASSLDLQNSPLHF.

The chain combines TRBV7-2 with TRBJ2-5; D is perhaps TRBD2 (7 bases). Germline assignment: CDR1 SGHTA and CDR2 FQGNSA. The CDR3 is 15 amino acids. V was cut by 2 bases and J by 2 bases, with 12 bases left in between. CDR3 nucleotides: TGTGCCAGCAGCTTATCGGGGGGCGGACAAGAGACCCAGTACTTC. This sequence encodes CASSLSGGGQETQYF.

Many counts were recorded for this clonotype. This chain links TRBV12-3 or TRBV12-4 with TRBJ1-3, with a possible D match to TRBD1 (6 bases). This CDR3 is 14 amino acids long. V shed 5 bases and J shed 4 bases, with 12 bases lying between them. In DNA, the CDR3 is TGTGCCAGCAGTATGGGACAACCGGGAAACACCATATATTTT. Protein sequence: CASSMGQPGNTIYF.

This clonotype was detected only once. The rearrangement joins TRBV5-1 to TRBJ2-2; TRBD2 might be the D (5 bases). V was pared by 1 base and J by 1 base, with 8 bases between. This CDR3 has 15 residues. Germline assignment: CDR1 SGHRS and CDR2 YFSETQ. DNA for the CDR3: TGCGCCAGCAGCTTGATGGCGGGGAACACCGGGGAGCTGTTTTTT. It specifies CASSLMAGNTGELFF.

There are a few counts of this clonotype. The chain recombines TRBV15 with TRBJ1-3, with D hard to call. Germline V gene data show CDR1 as LNHNV and CDR2 as YYDKDF (reference sequence). With 0 bases removed from V and 0 bases from J, the gap between germline ends came to 12 bases. This CDR3 has 17 amino acids. The CDR3: CATSRDKTAPSGNTIYF. CDR3 coding DNA: TGTGCCACCAGCAGAGATAAGACGGCGCCCTCTGGAAACACCATATATTTT.

This CDR3 is CASSLVGRGSSYEQYF. The CDR3 region has the DNA TGTGCCAGCAGCTTGGTTGGGAGGGGGAGCTCCTACGAGCAGTACTTC. This chain connects TRBV7-9 to TRBJ2-7; TRBD2 is a possible D gene (7 bases). Trimming pared 3 bases from V and 0 bases from J, leaving 15 bases between. CDR3 length: 16 amino acids. CDR1 SEHNR and CDR2 FQNEAQ come from the germline V gene (reference sequence).

The chain is built from TRBV20-1 and TRBJ1-1; possibly TRBD1 for D (5 bases). The CDR3 contains 14 residues. Per germline, CDR1 DFQATT and CDR2 SNEGSKA (reference sequence). V shed 0 bases and J shed 7 bases, with 15 bases lying between them. CDR3 in amino acids: CSARDLAGRDEAFF. CDR3 in DNA: TGCAGTGCTAGAGATCTGGCAGGGCGAGATGAAGCTTTCTTT.

In its sample, this clonotype was seen many times. The V call is TRBV7-2, the J call TRBJ1-3; D ambiguous. This CDR3 comprises 15 residues. Germline V lookup: CDR1 SGHTA, CDR2 FQGNSA. Trimming took 4 bases from V and 0 from J, leaving 10 bases between them. In DNA, the CDR3 is TGTGCCAGCAGCTCAACGGGAGACTCTGGAAACACCATATATTTT. This translates into CASSSTGDSGNTIYF.

This clonotype was seen ten or more times. The rearrangement uses TRBV7-2 and TRBJ2-3; 7 nucleotides line up with TRBD2. The V segment lost 1 base and the J segment 1 base; nucleotides outside the gene matches: 5. Germline CDR1 SGHTA, CDR2 FQGNSA. The CDR3 runs to 16 residues. The CDR3 reads CASSLGGLAGTDTQYF. The CDR3 coding sequence is TGTGCCAGCAGCTTAGGTGGGCTAGCGGGCACAGATACGCAGTATTTT.

This clonotype was seen at least ten times. This chain connects TRBV7-2 to TRBJ1-1, with a possible D match to TRBD1 (5 bases). In germline, CDR1 is SGHTA, CDR2 FQGNSA. The CDR3 has 13 residues. V lost 6 bases and J 6 bases, leaving 14 bases between the germline ends. The CDR3 DNA follows: TGTGCCAGCAGGGGGGTATTGGGGGCTGAAGCTTTCTTT. Its translation is CASRGVLGAEAFF.

This clonotype has only a few counts. J is TRBJ1-4 and V is TRBV5-1; possibly TRBD1 for D (5 bases). The V end lost 0 bases, the J end lost 14 bases, and 14 bases lay between the germline ends. Germline CDR1 SGHRS, CDR2 YFSETQ. This CDR3 has 13 amino acids. CDR3 coding DNA: TGCGCCAGCAGCTTGGGACAGCCCGGCGAGCTGTTTTTT. Its translation is CASSLGQPGELFF.

The V and J genes are TRBV19 and TRBJ1-5; TRBD1 matches 7 bases. The junction had 16 bases not matched to a gene; V was cut back by 5 bases and J by 9 bases. The CDR3 covers 16 residues. Germline CDR1 and CDR2: LNHDA and SQIVND (reference sequence). The CDR3 sequence is CASSPRGEQGVRPQHF. CDR3 DNA sequence: TGTGCCAGTAGTCCGAGAGGGGAGCAGGGGGTACGGCCCCAGCATTTT.

The chain links TRBV12-3 or TRBV12-4 to TRBJ1-6; D call uncertain. There are 14 residues in the CDR3. The V end was cut by 2 bases, the J end by 8 bases, with 10 bases between. CDR3: CASSLKGSDSPLHF. The CDR3 nucleotides read TGTGCCAGCAGTTTAAAGGGAAGCGATTCACCCCTCCACTTT.